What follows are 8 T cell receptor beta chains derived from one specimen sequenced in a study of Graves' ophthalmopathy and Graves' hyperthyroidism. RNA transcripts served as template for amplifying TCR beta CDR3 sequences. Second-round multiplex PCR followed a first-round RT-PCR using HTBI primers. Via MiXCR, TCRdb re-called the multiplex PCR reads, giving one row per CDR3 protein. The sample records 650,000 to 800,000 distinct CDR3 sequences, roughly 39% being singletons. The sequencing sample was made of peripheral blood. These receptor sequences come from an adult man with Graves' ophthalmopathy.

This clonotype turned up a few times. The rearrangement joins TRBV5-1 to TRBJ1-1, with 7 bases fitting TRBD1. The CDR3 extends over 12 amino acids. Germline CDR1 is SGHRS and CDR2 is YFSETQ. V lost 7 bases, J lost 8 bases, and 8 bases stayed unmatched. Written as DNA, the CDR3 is TGCGCCAGCGGACACAGGGGACCCGAAGCTTTCTTT. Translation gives CASGHRGPEAFF. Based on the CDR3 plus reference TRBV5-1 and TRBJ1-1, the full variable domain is KAGVTQTPRYLIKTRGQQVTLSCSPISGHRSVSWYQQTPGQGLQFLFEYFSETQRNKGNFPGRFSGRQFSNSRSEMNVSTLELGDSALYLCASGHRGPEAFFGQGTRLTVV.

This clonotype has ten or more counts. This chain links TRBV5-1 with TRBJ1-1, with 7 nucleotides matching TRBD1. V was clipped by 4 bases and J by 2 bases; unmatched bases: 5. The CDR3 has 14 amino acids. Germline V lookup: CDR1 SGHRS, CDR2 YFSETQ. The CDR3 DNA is TGCGCCAGCAGCATGGGACAGCCCAACACTGAAGCTTTCTTT. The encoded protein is CASSMGQPNTEAFF.

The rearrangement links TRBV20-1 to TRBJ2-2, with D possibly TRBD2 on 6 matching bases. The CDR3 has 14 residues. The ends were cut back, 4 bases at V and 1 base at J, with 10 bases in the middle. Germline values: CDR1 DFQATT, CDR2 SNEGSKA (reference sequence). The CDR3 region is CSANPGVNTGELFF. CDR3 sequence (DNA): TGCAGTGCTAATCCGGGGGTGAACACCGGGGAGCTGTTTTTT.

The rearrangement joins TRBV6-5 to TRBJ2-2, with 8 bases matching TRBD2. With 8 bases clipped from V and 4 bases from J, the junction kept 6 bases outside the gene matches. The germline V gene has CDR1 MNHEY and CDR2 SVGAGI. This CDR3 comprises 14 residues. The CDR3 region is CASRGGDVTGELFF. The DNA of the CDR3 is TGTGCCAGCCGGGGGGGCGACGTCACCGGGGAGCTGTTTTTT.

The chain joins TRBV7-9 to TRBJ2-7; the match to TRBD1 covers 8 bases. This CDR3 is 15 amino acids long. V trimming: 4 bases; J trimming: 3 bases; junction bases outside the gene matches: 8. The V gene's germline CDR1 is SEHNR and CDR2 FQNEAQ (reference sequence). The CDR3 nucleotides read TGTGCCAGCAGCTCCTTCCAGGGGGCTCACTACGAGCAGTACTTC. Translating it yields CASSSFQGAHYEQYF.

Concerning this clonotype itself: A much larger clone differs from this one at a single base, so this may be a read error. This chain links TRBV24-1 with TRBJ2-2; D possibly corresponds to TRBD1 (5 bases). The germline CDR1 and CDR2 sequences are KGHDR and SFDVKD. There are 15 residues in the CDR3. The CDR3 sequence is CATGDDRGSTGELFF. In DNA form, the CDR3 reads TGTGCCACCGGTGATGATAGGGGATCCACCGGGGAGCTGTTTTTT.

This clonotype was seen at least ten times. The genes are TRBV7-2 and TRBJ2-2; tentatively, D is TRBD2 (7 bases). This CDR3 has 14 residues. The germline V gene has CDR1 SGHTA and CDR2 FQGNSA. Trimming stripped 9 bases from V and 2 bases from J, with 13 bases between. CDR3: CARAGAVNTGELFF. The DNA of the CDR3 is TGTGCCAGGGCGGGGGCGGTTAACACCGGGGAGCTGTTTTTT.

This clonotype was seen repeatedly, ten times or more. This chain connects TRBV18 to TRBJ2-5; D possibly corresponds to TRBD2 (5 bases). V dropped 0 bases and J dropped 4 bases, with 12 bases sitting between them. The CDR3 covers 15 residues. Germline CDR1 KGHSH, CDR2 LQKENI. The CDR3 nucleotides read TGTGCCAGCTCACCACCCTCGGGGATGGGAGAGACCCAGTACTTC. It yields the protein CASSPPSGMGETQYF.